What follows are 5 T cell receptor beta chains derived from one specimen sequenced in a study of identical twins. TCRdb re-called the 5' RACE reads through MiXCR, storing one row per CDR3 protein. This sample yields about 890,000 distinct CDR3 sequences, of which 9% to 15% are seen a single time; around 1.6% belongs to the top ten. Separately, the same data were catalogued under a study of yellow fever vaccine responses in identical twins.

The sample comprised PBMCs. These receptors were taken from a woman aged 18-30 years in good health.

In nucleotides, the CDR3 is TGCGCCAGCAGCTCCTGGACAGGGGGGACCGGGGAGCTGTTTTTT. Protein sequence: CASSSWTGGTGELFF. This chain links TRBV5-1 with TRBJ2-2, with 10 bases aligning to TRBD1. The V segment lost 3 bases and the J segment 5 bases; nucleotides outside the gene matches: 4. This CDR3 is 15 amino acids long. Germline-derived CDR1 and CDR2 are SGHRS and YFSETQ. The full variable domain, completed using reference TRBV5-1 and TRBJ2-2, is KAGVTQTPRYLIKTRGQQVTLSCSPISGHRSVSWYQQTPGQGLQFLFEYFSETQRNKGNFPGRFSGRQFSNSRSEMNVSTLELGDSALYLCASSSWTGGTGELFFGEGSRLTVL.

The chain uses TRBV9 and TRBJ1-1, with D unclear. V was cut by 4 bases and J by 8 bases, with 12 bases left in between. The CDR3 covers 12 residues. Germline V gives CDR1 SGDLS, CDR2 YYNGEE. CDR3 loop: CASSSLLGEAFF. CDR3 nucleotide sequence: TGTGCCAGCAGCTCACTCTTAGGGGAAGCTTTCTTT.

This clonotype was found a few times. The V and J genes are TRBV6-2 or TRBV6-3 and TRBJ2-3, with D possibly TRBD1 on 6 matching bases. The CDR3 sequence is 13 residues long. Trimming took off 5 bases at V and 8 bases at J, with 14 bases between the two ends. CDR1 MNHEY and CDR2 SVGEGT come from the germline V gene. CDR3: CASSGTGLGTQYF. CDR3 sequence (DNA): TGTGCCAGCAGTGGAACAGGGCTTGGTACGCAGTATTTT.

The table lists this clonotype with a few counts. The CDR3 region has the DNA TGCAGCCCCCTCGGACAGGGGAGAAGAGAGACCCAGTACTTC. Its protein product is CSPLGQGRRETQYF. The chain couples TRBV29-1 to TRBJ2-5, with 9 bases lining up with TRBD1. In germline, CDR1 is SQVTM, CDR2 ANQGSEA. The CDR3 totals 14 residues. V was clipped by 8 bases and J by 4 bases; unmatched bases: 11.

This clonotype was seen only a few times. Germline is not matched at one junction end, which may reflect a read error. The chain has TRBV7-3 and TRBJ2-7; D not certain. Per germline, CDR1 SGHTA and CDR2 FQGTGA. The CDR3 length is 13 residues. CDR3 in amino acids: CASSLTGSGGQYF. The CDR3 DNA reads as TGTGCCAGCAGCCTAACGGGTTCGGGCGGGCAGTACTTC.